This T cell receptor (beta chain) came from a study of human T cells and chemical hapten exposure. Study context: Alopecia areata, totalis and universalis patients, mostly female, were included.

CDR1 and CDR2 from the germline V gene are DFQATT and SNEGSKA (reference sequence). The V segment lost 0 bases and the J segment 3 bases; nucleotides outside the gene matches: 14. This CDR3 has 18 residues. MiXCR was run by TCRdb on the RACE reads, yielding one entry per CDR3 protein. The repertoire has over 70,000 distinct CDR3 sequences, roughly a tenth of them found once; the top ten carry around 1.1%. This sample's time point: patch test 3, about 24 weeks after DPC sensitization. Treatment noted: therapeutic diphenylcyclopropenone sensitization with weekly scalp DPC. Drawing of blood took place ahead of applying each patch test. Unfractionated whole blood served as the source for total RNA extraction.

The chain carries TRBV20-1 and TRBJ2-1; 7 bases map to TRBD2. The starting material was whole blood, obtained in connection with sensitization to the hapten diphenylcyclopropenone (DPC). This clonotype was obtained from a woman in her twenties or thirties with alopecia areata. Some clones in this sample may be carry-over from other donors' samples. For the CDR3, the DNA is TGCAGTGCTAGAGATCGGCGGTTAACGGGAGGTTACTACAATGAGCAGTTCTTC. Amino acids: CSARDRRLTGGYYNEQFF.